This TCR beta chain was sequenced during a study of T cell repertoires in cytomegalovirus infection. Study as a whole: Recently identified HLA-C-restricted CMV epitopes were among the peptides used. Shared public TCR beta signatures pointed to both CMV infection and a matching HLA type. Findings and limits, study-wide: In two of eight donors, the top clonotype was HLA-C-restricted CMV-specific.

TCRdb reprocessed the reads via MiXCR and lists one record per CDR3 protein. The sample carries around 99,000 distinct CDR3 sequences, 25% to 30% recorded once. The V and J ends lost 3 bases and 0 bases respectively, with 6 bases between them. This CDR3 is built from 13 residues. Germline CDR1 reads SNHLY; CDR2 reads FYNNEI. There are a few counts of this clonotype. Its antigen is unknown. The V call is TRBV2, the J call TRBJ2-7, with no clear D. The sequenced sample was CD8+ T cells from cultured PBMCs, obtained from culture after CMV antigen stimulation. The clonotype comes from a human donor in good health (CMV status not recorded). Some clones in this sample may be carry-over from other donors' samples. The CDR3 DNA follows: TGTGCCAGCAGTGACGGCAACTCCTACGAGCAGTACTTC. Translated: CASSDGNSYEQYF. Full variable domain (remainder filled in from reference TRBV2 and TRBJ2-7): EPEVTQTPSHQVTQMGQEVILRCVPISNHLYFYWYRQILGQKVEFLVSFYNNEISEKSEIFDDQFSVERPDGSNFTLKIRSTKLEDSAMYFCASSDGNSYEQYFGPGTRLTVT.